This T cell receptor beta chain appears in the sequencing data of a study of blood T cell repertoires in COVID-19. TCRdb keeps only in-frame clones here, not all; method: immunoSEQ multiplex PCR. The sample lists around 45,000 clones, approximately 70% occurring once. Germline-derived CDR1 and CDR2 are SGHNT and YYREEE (reference sequence). V shed 4 bases and J shed 5 bases, with 9 bases lying between them. The CDR3 is made up of 12 amino acids. The sample comprised peripheral blood. The chain combines TRBV5-4 with TRBJ2-5, with TRBD1 as a possible D gene (6 bases). The sequence was collected from a man aged 80 or over with acute or convalescent COVID-19. The CDR3 DNA sequence: TGTGCCAGCAGCACCAGGGGTGAGACCCAGTACTTC. It codes for CASSTRGETQYF. Together with reference TRBV5-4 and TRBJ2-5, the CDR3 gives the full variable domain: ETGVTQSPTHLIKTRGQQVTLRCSSQSGHNTVSWYQQALGQGPQFIFQYYREEENGRGNFPPRFSGLQFPNYSSELNVNALELDDSALYLCASSTRGETQYFGPGTRLLVL.